This T cell receptor (beta chain) originates from a study of blood T cells in healthy people across ages. Overall study results and limits: Using unsorted PBMCs precluded a conclusive naive versus antigen-experienced comparison. No one knew whether donors had CMV, which possibly confounded expanded clonotype changes. Strong correlation was found linking TCR beta diversity to naive T cell percentage.

This CDR3 region has 15 residues. Germline V gene lookup returns CDR1 MNHEY and CDR2 SVGAGI. Next came a second PCR, run for about 7 to 12 cycles, which used a sample-barcoded 5' primer along with a J-beta primer mix. Every cDNA was tagged by a template-switch adaptor with 12 random nucleotides. TCRdb recomputed calls from the 5' RACE reads with MiXCR, one row per CDR3 protein. The sample has 1,500,000 or so distinct CDR3 sequences, 55% to 75% seen once. For this clonotype: Its antigen is unidentified.

This clonotype originated in a young man in good health. This sequence joins TRBV6-5 and TRBJ2-1, with 9 nucleotides matching TRBD2. The last part of the DNA fits TRBJ2-7 better; the J call may be wrong. What was sequenced was blood. DNA for the CDR3: TGTGCCAGCAGCCAAGTAACTAGCGGGTACAATGAGCAGTACTTC. This translates into CASSQVTSGYNEQYF.